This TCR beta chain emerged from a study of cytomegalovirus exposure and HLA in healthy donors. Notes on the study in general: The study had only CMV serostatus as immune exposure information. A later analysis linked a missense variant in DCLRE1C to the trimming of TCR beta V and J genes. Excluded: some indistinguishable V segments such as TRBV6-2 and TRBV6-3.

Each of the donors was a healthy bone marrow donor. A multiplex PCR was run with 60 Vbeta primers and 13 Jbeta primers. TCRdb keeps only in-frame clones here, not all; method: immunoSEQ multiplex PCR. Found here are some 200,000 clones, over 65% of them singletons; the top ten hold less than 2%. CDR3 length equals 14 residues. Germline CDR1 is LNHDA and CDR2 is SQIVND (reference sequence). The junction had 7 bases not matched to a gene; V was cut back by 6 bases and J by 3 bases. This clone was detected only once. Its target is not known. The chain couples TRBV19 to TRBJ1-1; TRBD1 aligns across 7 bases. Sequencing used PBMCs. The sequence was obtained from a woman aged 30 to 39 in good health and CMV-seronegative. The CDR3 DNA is TGTGCCAGTAGGAGACAGGGTTTAGACACTGAAGCTTTCTTT. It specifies CASRRQGLDTEAFF.